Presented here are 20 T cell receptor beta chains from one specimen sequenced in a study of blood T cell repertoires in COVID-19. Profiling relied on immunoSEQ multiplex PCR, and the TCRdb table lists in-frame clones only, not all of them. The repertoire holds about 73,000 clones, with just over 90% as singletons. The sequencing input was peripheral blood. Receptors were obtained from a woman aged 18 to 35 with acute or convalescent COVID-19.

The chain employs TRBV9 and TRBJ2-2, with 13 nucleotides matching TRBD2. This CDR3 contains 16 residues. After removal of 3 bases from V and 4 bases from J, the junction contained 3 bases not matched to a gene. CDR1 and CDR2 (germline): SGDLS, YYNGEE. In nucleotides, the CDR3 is TGTGCCAGCAGCGGGACTAGCGGGAGAAGCACCGGGGAGCTGTTTTTT. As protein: CASSGTSGRSTGELFF. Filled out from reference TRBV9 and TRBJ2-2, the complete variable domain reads DSGVTQTPKHLITATGQRVTLRCSPRSGDLSVYWYQQSLDQGLQFLIQYYNGEERAKGNILERFSAQQFPDLHSELNLSSLELGDSALYFCASSGTSGRSTGELFFGEGSRLTVL.

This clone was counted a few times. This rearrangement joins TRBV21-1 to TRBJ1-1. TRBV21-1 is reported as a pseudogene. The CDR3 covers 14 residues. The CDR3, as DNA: TGTGCCAGCAGCAAGGAGTCGGGGGGATCTGAAGCTTTCTTT. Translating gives CASSKESGGSEAFF.

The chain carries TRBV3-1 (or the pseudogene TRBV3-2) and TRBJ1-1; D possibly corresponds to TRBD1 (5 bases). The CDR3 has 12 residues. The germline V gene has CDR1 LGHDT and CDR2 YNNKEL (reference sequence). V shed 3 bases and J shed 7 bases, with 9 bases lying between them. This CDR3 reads CASSQGGIEAFF. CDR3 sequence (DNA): TGTGCCAGCAGCCAGGGGGGAATTGAAGCTTTCTTT.

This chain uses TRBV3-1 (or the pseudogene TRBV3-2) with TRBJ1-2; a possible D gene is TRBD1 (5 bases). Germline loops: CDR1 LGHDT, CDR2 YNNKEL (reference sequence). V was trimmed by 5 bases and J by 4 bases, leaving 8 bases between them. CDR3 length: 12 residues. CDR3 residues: CASSGGVYGYTF. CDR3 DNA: TGTGCCAGCAGCGGGGGGGTCTATGGCTACACCTTC.

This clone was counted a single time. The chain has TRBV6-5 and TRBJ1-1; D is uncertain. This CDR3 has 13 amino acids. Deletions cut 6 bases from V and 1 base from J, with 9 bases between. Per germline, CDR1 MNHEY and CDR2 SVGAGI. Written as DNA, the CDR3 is TGTGCCAGCAGGGTGACTGAGAACACTGAAGCTTTCTTT. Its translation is CASRVTENTEAFF.

For the CDR3, the DNA is TGTGCCAGCAGCCCAACAGGGATGGGCACTGAAGCTTTCTTT. This encodes CASSPTGMGTEAFF. The chain carries TRBV7-9 and TRBJ1-1; tentative D call: TRBD1 (6 bases). In germline, CDR1 is SEHNR, CDR2 FQNEAQ (reference sequence). V was shortened by 5 bases and J by 4 bases, with 14 bases between the two germline ends. The CDR3 sequence is 14 residues long.

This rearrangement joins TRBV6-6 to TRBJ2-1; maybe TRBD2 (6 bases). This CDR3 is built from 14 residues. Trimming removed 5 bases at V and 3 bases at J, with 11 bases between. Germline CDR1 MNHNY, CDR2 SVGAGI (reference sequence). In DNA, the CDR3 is TGTGCCAGCAGTCGTCTGACTAGCTACAATGAGCAGTTCTTC. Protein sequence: CASSRLTSYNEQFF.

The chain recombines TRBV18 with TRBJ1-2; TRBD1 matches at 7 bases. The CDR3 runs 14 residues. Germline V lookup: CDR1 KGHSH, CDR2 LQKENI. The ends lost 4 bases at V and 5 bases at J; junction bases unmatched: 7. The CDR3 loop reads CASSLDRSRYGYTF. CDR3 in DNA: TGTGCCAGCTCACTGGACAGGTCTAGGTATGGCTACACCTTC.

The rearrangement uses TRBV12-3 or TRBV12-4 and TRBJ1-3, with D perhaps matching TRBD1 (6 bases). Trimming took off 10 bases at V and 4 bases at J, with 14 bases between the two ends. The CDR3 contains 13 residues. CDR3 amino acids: CATHREIGNTIYF. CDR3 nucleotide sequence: TGTGCCACACACAGGGAAATAGGAAACACCATATATTTT.

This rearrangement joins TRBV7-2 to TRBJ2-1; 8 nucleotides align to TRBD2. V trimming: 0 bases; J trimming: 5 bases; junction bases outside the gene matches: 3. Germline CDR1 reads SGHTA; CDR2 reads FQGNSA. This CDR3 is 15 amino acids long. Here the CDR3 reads CASSLASGINNEQFF. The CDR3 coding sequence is TGTGCCAGCAGCTTAGCTAGCGGGATTAACAATGAGCAGTTCTTC.

The CDR3 reads CASSPSGDRVEAFF. The CDR3 DNA sequence: TGTGCCAGCAGTCCATCGGGGGACAGGGTTGAAGCTTTCTTT. The chain joins TRBV7-2 to TRBJ1-1; 9 bases map to TRBD1. CDR1 SGHTA and CDR2 FQGNSA come from the germline V gene. CDR3 size: 14 residues. With 6 bases clipped from V and 7 bases from J, the junction kept 9 bases outside the gene matches.

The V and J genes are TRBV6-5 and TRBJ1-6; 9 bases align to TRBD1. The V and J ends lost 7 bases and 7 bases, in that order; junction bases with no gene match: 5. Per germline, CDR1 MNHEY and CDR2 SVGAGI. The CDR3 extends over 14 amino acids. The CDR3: CASNRQGVNSPLHF. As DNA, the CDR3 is TGTGCCAGCAACCGACAGGGGGTGAATTCACCCCTCCACTTT.

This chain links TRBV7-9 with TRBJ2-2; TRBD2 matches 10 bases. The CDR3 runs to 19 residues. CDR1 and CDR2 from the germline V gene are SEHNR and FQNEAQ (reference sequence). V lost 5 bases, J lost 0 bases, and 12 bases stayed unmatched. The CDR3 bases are TGTGCCAGCAGCCAACCCCTAGCGGGGGAGAAACCGAACACCGGGGAGCTGTTTTTT. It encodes CASSQPLAGEKPNTGELFF. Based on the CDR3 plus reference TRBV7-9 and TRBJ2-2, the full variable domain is DTGVSQNPRHKITKRGQNVTFRCDPISEHNRLYWYRQTLGQGPEFLTYFQNEAQLEKSRLLSDRFSAERPKGSFSTLEIQRTEQGDSAMYLCASSQPLAGEKPNTGELFFGEGSRLTVL.

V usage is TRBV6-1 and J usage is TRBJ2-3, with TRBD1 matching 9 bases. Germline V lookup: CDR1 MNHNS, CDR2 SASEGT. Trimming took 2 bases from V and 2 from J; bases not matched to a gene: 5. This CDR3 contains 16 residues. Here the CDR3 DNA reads TGTGCCAGCAGTGAACTAACAGGGGGCCACACAGATACGCAGTATTTT. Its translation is CASSELTGGHTDTQYF.

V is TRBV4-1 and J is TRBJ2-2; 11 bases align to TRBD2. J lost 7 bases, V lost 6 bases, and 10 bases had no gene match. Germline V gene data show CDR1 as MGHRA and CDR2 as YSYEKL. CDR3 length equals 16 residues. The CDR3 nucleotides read TGCGCCAGCAGAAAAACTAGCGGGGGATCGGTCGGGGAGCTGTTTTTT. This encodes CASRKTSGGSVGELFF.

CDR3 DNA: TGTGCCAGCAGTTACTCGCTGGAGACTGCCACTGAAGCTTTCTTT. It translates to CASSYSLETATEAFF. This sequence joins TRBV6-6 and TRBJ1-1; no clear D. Germline CDR1 MNHNY, CDR2 SVGAGI (reference sequence). This CDR3 spans 15 amino acids. V lost 0 bases and J lost 4, with 12 bases in between.

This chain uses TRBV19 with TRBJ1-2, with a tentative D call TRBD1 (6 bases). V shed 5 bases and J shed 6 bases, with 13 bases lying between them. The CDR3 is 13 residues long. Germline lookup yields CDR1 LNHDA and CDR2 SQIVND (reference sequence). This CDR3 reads CASSPGTLDGYTF. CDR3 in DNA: TGTGCCAGTAGTCCCGGGACACTCGATGGCTACACCTTC.

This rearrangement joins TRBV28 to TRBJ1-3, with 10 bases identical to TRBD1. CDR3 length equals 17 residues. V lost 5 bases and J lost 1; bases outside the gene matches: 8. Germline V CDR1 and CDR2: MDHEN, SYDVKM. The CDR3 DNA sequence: TGTGCCAGCAGTGAGCCGGGACAGGGGTTGTCTGGAAACACCATATATTTT. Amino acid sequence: CASSEPGQGLSGNTIYF.

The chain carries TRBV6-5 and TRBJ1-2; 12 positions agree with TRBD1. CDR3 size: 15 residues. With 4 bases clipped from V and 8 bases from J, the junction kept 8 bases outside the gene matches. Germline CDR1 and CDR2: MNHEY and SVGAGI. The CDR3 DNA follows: TGTGCCAGCAGTTCCACCGGGACAGGGGGCGGCGGCTACACCTTC. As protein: CASSSTGTGGGGYTF.

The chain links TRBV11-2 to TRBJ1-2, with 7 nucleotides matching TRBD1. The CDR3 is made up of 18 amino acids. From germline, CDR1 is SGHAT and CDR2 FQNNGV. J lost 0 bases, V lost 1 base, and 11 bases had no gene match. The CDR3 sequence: CASSLGGQPTTTNYGYTF. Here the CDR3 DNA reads TGTGCCAGCAGCTTAGGGGGACAGCCTACTACCACTAACTATGGCTACACCTTC.